This TCR beta chain was sequenced in a study of T cell repertoires in cytomegalovirus infection. Study details: TCR beta signatures that were public indicated CMV infection and matching HLA type. Study observations and caveats: It was HLA-C-restricted CMV-specific TCR beta clonotypes that dominated the response ex vivo.

This clonotype was detected many times. Its target is not known. TCRdb fed the reads into MiXCR, producing one record per CDR3 protein. The sample contains about 80,000 distinct CDR3 sequences, around 3.5% of which appear only once. Per germline, CDR1 LGHNA and CDR2 YNFKEQ. The V and J ends lost 1 base and 4 bases, in that order; junction bases with no gene match: 10. CDR3 length: 18 amino acids. The specimen was PBMCs. The TCR sequence derives from a human donor in good health (CMV status not recorded). Some clones in this sample may be carry-over from other donors' samples. The rearrangement links TRBV4-2 to TRBJ2-1; 10 bases map to TRBD2. As DNA, the CDR3 is TGTGCCAGCAGCCAAGTCTCGGCTAGCGGGGGCCATTACAATGAGCAGTTCTTC. Residues: CASSQVSASGGHYNEQFF.